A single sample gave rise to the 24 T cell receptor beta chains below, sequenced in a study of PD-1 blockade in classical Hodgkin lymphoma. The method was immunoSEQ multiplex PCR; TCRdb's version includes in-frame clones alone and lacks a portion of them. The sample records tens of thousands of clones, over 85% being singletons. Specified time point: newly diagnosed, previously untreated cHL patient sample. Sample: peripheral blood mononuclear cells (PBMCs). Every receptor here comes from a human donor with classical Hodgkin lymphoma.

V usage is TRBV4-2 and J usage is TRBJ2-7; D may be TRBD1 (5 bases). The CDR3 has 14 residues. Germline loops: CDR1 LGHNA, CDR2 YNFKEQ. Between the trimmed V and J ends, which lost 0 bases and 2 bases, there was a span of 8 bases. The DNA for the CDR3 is TGTGCCAGCAGCCAAGAAGAAGGGGCCTACGAGCAGTACTTC. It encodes CASSQEEGAYEQYF.

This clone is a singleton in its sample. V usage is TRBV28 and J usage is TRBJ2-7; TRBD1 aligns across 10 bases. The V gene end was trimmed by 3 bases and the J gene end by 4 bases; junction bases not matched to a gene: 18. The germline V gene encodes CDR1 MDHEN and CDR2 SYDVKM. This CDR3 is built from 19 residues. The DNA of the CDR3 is TGTGCCAGCAGTTTTGGGACAGGGGACTACTTCGATTTCGGGTACGAGCAGTACTTC. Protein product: CASSFGTGDYFDFGYEQYF.

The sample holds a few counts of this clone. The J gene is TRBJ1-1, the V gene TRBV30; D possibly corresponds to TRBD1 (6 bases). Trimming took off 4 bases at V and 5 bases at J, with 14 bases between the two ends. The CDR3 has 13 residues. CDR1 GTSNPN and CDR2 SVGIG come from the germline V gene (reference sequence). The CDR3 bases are TGTGCCTGGACTCCCGCCCAGGGGACTGAAGCTTTCTTT. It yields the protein CAWTPAQGTEAFF.

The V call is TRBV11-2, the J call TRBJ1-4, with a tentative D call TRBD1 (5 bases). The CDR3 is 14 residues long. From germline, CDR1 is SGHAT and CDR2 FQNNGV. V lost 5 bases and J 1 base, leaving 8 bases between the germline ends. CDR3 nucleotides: TGTGCCAGCAGCGCAGGGCTAACTAATGAAAAACTGTTTTTT. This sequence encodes CASSAGLTNEKLFF.

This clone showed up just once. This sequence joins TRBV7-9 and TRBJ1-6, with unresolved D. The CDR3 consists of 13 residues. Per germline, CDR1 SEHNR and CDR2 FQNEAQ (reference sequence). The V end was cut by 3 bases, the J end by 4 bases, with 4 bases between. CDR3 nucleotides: TGTGCCAGCAGCTTCCCGTATAATTCACCCCTCCACTTT. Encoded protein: CASSFPYNSPLHF. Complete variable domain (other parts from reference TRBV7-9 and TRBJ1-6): DTGVSQNPRHKITKRGQNVTFRCDPISEHNRLYWYRQTLGQGPEFLTYFQNEAQLEKSRLLSDRFSAERPKGSFSTLEIQRTEQGDSAMYLCASSFPYNSPLHFGNGTRLTVT.

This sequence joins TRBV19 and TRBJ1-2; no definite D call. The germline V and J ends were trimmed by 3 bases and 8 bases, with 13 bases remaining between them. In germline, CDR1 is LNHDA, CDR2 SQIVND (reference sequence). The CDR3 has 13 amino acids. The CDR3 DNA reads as TGTGCCAGTAGTATGGTTGAAACAACGGGCTACACCTTC. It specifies CASSMVETTGYTF.

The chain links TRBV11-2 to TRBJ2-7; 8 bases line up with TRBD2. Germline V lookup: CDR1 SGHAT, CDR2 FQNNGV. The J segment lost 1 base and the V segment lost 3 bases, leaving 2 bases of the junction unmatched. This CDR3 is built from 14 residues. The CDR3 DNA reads TGTGCCAGCAGCTTCGGACTAGCATCCTACGAGCAGTACTTC. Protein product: CASSFGLASYEQYF.

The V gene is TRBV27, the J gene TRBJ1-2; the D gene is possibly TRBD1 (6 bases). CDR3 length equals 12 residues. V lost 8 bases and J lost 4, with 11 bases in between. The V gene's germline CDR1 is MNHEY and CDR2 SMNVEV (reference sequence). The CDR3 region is CASGGGTYGYTF. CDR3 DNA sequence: TGTGCCAGCGGAGGGGGAACCTATGGCTACACCTTC.

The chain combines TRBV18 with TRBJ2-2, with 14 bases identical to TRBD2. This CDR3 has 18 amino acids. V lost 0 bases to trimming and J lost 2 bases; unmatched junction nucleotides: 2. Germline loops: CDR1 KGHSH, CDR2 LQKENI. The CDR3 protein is CASSPPGLAGGNTGELFF. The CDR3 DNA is TGTGCCAGCTCACCACCCGGACTAGCGGGAGGAAACACCGGGGAGCTGTTTTTT.

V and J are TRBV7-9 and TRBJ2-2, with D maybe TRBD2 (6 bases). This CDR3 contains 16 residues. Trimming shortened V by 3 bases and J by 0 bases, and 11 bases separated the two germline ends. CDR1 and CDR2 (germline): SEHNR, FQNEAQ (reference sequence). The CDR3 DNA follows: TGTGCCAGCAGCTTCCTGGGACTCGCGAACACCGGGGAGCTGTTTTTT. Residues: CASSFLGLANTGELFF.

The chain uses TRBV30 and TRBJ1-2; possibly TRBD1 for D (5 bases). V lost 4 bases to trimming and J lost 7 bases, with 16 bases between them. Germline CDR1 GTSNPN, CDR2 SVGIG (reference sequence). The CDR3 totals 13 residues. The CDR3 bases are TGTGCCTGGATACAGGCGTGGCAGTCTGGCTACACCTTC. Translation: CAWIQAWQSGYTF.

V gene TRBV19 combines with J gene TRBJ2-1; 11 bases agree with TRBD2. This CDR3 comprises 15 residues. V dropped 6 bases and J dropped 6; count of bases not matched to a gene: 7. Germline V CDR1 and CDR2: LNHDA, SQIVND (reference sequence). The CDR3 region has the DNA TGTGCCAGTAGCCGACTAGCGGGAAGGGGCAATGAGCAGTTCTTC. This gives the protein CASSRLAGRGNEQFF.

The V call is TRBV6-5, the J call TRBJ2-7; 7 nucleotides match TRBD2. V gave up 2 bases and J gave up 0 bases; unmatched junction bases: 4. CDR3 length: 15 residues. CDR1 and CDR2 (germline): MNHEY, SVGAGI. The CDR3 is CASSYGGVSSYEQYF. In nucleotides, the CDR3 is TGTGCCAGCAGTTACGGGGGGGTGAGCTCCTACGAGCAGTACTTC.

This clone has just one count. CDR3 in DNA: TGTGCCAGCAGCTTCAAAGGCCTCTCCTACGAGCAGTACTTC. Its protein is CASSFKGLSYEQYF. The V and J genes are TRBV7-2 and TRBJ2-7; no definite D call. The CDR3 runs to 14 residues. Germline V CDR1 and CDR2: SGHTA, FQGNSA. V dropped 3 bases and J dropped 0 bases, with 9 bases sitting between them.

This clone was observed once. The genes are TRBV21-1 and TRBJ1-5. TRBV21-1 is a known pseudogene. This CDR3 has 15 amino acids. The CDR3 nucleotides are TGTGCCAGCAGCAATCGGGGGGGCCCTAATCAGCCCCAGCATTTT. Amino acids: CASSNRGGPNQPQHF.

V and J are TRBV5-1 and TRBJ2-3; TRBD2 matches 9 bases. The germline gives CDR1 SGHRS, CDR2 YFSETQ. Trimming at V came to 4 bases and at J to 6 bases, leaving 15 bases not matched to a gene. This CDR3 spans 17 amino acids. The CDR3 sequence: CASSRREERGVWDTQYF. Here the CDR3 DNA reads TGCGCCAGCAGCCGCCGGGAGGAGCGGGGGGTTTGGGATACGCAGTATTTT.

DNA of the CDR3: TGTGCCTGGAGTGTACAGGGGAACACTGAAGCTTTCTTT. Translating it yields CAWSVQGNTEAFF. V is TRBV30 and J is TRBJ1-1, with a tentative D call TRBD1 (6 bases). Trimming left V 0 bases short and J 1 base short, with 6 bases between. Looked up from germline, CDR1 is GTSNPN and CDR2 is SVGIG (reference sequence). The CDR3 consists of 13 residues.

CDR3 in amino acids: CASSHSREKTQYF. For the CDR3, the DNA is TGCGCCAGCAGTCATTCCCGGGAGAAGACCCAGTACTTC. The chain joins TRBV23-1 to TRBJ2-5; TRBD2 is a possible D gene (6 bases). TRBV23-1 is an ORF for which the function is uncertain. This CDR3 is 13 amino acids long. The V end lost 3 bases, the J end lost 6 bases, and 11 bases lay between the germline ends.

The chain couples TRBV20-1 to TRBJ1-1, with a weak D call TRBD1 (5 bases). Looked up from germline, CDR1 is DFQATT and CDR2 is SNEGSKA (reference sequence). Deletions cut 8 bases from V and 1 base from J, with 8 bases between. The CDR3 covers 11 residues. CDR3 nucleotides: TGCAGTCGCCAGGGGAACACTGAAGCTTTCTTT. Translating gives CSRQGNTEAFF.

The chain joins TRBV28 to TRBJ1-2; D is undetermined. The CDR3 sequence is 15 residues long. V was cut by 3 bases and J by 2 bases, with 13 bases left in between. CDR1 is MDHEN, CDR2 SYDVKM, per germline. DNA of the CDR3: TGTGCCAGCAGTTTGCAGGTGGCAGGCAACTATGGCTACACCTTC. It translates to CASSLQVAGNYGYTF.

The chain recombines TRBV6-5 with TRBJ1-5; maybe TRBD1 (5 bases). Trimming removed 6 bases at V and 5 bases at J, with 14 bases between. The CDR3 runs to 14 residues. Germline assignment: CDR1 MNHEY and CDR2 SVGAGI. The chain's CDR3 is CASSEGIFDQPQHF. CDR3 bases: TGTGCCAGCAGCGAGGGGATTTTCGATCAGCCCCAGCATTTT.

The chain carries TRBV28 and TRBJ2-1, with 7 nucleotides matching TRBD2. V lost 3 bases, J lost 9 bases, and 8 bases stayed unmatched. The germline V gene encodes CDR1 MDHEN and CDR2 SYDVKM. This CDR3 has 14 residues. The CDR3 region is CASSLGTTSREQFF. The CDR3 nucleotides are TGTGCCAGCAGTTTGGGGACTACCTCTCGTGAGCAGTTCTTC.

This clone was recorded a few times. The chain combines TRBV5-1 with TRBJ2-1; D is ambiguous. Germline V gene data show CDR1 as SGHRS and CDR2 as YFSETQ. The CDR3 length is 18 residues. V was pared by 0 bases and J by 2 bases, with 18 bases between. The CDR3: CASSLVLGAPMPYNEQFF. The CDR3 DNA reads TGCGCCAGCAGCTTGGTGCTGGGCGCGCCGATGCCCTACAATGAGCAGTTCTTC.

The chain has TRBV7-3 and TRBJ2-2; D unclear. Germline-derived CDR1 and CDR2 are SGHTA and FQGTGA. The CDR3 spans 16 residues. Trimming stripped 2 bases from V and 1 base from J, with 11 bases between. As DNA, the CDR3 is TGTGCCAGCAGCTTAGTGAGGACGGTGAACACCGGGGAGCTGTTTTTT. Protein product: CASSLVRTVNTGELFF.